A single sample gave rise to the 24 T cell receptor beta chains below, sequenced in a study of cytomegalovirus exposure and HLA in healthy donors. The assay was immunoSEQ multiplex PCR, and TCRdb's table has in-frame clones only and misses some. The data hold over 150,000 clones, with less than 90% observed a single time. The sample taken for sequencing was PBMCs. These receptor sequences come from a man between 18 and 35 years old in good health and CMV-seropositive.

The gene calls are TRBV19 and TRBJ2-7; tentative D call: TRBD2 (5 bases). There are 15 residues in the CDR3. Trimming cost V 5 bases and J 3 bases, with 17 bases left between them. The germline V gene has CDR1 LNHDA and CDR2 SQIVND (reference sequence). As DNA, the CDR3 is TGTGCCAGTAGTGACCCGACAATAGGAGGCTACGAGCAGTACTTC. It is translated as CASSDPTIGGYEQYF.

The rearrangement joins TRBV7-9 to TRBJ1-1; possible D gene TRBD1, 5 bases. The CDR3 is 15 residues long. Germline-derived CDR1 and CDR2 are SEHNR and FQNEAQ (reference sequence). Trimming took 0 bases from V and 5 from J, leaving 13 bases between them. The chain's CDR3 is CASSLAQGRITEAFF. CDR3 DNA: TGTGCCAGCAGCTTAGCGCAGGGAAGAATAACTGAAGCTTTCTTT. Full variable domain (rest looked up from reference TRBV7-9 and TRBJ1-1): DTGVSQNPRHKITKRGQNVTFRCDPISEHNRLYWYRQTLGQGPEFLTYFQNEAQLEKSRLLSDRFSAERPKGSFSTLEIQRTEQGDSAMYLCASSLAQGRITEAFFGQGTRLTVV.

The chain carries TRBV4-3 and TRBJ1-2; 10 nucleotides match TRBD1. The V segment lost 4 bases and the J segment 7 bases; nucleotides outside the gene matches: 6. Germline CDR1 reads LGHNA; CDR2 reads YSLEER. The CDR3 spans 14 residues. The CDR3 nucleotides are TGCGCCAGCAGCCGGACCGGGACAGGGGTTGGCTACACCTTC. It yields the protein CASSRTGTGVGYTF.

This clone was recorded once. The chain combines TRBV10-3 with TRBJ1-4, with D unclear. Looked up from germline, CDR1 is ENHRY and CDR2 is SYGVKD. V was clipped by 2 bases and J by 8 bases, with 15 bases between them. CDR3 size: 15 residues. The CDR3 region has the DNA TGTGCCATCAGTGAGGCGGGGAAGCGGGCAGAAAAACTGTTTTTT. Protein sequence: CAISEAGKRAEKLFF.

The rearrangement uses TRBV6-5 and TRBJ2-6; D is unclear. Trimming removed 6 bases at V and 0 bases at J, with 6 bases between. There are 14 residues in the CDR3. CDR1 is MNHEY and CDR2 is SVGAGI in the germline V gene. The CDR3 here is CASSSDSGANVLTF. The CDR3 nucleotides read TGTGCCAGCAGCAGTGACTCTGGGGCCAACGTCCTGACTTTC.

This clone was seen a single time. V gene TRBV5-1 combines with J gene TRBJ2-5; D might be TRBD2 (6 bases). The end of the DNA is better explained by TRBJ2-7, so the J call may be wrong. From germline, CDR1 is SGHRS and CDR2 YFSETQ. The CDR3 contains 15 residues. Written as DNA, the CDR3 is TGCGCCAGCAGCCCGGGGGTTTCTACCGTCTACGAGCAGTACTTC. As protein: CASSPGVSTVYEQYF.

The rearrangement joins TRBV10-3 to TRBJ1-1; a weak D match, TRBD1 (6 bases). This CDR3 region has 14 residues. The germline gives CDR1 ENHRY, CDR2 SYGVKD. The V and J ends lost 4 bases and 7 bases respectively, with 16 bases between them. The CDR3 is CAISAPGEQGEAFF. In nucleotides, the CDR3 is TGTGCCATCAGTGCCCCAGGGGAACAGGGTGAAGCTTTCTTT.

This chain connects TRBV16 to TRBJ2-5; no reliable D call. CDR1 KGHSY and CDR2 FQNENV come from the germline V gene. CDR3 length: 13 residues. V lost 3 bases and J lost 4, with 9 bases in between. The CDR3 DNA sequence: TGTGCCAGCAGCCAGATAAAACTAGAGACCCAGTACTTC. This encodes CASSQIKLETQYF.

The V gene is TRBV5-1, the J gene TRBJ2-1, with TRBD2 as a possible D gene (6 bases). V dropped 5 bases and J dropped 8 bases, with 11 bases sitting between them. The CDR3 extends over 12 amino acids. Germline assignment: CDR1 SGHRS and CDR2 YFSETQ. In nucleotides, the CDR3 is TGCGCCAGCAGGGCGGGGCCCGATGAGCAGTTCTTC. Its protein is CASRAGPDEQFF.

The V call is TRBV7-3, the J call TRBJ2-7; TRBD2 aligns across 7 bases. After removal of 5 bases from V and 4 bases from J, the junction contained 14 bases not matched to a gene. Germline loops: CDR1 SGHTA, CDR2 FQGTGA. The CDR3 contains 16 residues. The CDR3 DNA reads TGTGCCAGCAGCGCCTCCGCGAGCGGGATTATATACGAGCAGTACTTC. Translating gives CASSASASGIIYEQYF.

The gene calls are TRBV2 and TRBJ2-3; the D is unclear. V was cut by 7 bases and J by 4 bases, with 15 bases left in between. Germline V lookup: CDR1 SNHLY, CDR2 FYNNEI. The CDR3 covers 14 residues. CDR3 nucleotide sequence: TGTGCCAGCAACCGAGCGTGGAGCTCAGATACGCAGTATTTT. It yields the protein CASNRAWSSDTQYF.

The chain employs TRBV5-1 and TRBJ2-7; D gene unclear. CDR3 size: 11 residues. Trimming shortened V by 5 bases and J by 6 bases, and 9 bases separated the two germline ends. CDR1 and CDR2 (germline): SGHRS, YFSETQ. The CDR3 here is CASRDMAEQYF. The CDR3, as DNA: TGCGCCAGCAGAGACATGGCCGAGCAGTACTTC.

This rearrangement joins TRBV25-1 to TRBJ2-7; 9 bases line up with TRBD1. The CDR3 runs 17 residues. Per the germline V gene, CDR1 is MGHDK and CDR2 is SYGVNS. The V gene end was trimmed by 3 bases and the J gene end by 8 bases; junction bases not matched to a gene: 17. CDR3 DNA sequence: TGTGCCAGCAGTGACCCTCGCGCCGCGACAGGGGGTTTCAAGCAGTACTTC. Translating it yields CASSDPRAATGGFKQYF.

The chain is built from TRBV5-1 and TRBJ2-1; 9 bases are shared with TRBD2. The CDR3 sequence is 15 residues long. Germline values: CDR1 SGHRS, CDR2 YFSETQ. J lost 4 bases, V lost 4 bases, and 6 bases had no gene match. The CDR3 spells CASSLSGSPYNEQFF. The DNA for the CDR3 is TGCGCCAGCAGCCTTAGCGGGAGCCCGTACAATGAGCAGTTCTTC.

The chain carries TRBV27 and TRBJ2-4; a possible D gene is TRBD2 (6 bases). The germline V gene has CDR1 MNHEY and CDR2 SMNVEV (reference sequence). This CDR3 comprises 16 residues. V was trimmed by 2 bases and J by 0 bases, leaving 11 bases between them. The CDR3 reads CASSLVAGLAKNIQYF. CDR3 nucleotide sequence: TGTGCCAGCAGTTTAGTCGCGGGGCTAGCCAAAAACATTCAGTACTTC.

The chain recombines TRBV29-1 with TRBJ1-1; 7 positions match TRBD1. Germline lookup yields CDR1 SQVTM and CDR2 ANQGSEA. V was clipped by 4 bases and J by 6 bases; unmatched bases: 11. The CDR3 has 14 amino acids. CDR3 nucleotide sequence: TGCAGCGTTGCCCCCGACAGGGTAAACGCTGAAGCTTTCTTT. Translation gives CSVAPDRVNAEAFF.

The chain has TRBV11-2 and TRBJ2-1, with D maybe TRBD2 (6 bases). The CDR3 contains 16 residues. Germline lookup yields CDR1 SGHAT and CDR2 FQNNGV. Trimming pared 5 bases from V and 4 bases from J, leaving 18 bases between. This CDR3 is CASSLEGRGIYNEQFF. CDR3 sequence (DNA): TGTGCCAGCAGCCTGGAGGGGCGGGGAATATACAATGAGCAGTTCTTC.

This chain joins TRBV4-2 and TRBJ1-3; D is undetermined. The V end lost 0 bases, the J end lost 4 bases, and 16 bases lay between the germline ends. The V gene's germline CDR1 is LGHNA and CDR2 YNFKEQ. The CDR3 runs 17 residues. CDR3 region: CASSQDPGSATGNTIYF. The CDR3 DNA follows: TGTGCCAGCAGCCAAGATCCGGGGTCTGCGACCGGAAACACCATATATTTT.

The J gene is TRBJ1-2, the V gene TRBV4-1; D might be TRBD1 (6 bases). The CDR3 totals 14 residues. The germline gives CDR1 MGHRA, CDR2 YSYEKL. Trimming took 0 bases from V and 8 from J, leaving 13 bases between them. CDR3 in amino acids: CASSQDLGGEGYTF. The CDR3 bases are TGCGCCAGCAGCCAAGATCTTGGGGGCGAAGGCTACACCTTC.

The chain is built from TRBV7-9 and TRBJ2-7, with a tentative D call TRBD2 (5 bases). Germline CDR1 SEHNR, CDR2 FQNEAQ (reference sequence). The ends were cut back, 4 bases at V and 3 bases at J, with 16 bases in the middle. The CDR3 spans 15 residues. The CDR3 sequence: CASSSSGGLGYEQYF. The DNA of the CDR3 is TGTGCCAGCAGCTCATCCGGCGGGCTTGGCTACGAGCAGTACTTC.

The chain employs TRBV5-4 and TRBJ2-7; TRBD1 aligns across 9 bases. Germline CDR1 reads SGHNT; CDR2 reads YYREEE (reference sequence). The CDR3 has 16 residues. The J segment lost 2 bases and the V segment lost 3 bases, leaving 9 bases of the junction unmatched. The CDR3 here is CASSSHRQGGAYEQYF. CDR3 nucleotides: TGTGCCAGCAGCTCCCATCGACAGGGGGGGGCCTACGAGCAGTACTTC.

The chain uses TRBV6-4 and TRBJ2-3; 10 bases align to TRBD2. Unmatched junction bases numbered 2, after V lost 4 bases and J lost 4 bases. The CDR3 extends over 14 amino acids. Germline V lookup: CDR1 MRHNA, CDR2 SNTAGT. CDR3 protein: CASSVSGGPDTQYF. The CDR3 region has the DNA TGTGCCAGCAGTGTTAGCGGGGGGCCAGATACGCAGTATTTT.

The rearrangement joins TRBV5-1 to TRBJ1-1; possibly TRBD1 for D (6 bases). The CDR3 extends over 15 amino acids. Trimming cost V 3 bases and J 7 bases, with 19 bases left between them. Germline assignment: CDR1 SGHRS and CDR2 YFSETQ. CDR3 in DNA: TGCGCCAGCAGCTCGGACAGTCGGACTCCCGGTGAAGCTTTCTTT. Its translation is CASSSDSRTPGEAFF.

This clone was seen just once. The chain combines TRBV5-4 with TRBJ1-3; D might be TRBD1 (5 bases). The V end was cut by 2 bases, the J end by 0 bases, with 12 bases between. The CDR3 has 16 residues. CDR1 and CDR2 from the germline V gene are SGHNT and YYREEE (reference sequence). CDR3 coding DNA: TGTGCCAGCAGCTTAGACCGGGGGGGCTCTGGAAACACCATATATTTT. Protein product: CASSLDRGGSGNTIYF. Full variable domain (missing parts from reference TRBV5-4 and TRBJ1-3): ETGVTQSPTHLIKTRGQQVTLRCSSQSGHNTVSWYQQALGQGPQFIFQYYREEENGRGNFPPRFSGLQFPNYSSELNVNALELDDSALYLCASSLDRGGSGNTIYFGEGSWLTVV.